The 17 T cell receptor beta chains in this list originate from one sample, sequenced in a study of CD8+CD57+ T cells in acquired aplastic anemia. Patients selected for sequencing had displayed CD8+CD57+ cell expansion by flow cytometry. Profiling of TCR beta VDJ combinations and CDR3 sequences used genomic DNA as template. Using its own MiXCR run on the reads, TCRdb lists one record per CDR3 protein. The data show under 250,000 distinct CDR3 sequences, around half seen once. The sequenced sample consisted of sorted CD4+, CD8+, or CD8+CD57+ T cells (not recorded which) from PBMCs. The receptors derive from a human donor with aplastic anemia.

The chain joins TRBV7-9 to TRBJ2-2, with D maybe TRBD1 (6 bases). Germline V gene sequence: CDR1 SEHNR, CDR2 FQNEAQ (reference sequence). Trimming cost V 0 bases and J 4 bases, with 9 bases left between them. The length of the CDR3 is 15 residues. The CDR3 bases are TGTGCCAGCAGCTTAGCGGACAGACCCACCGGGGAGCTGTTTTTT. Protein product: CASSLADRPTGELFF.

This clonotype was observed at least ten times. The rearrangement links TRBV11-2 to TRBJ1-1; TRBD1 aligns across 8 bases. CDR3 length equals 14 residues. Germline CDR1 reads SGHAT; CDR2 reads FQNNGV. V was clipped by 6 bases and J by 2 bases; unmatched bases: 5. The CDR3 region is CASRRTGINTEAFF. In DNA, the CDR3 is TGTGCCAGCAGACGGACAGGGATCAACACTGAAGCTTTCTTT.

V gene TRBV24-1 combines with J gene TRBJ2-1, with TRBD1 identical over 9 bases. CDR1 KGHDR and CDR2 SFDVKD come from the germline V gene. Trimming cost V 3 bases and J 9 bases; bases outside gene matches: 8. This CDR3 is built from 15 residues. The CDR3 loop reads CATSDTGGARVEQFF. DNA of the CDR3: TGTGCCACCAGTGATACAGGGGGCGCGAGGGTTGAGCAGTTCTTC.

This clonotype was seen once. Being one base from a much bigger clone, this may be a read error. CDR3 in amino acids: CSARGPGGDYYEQYF. In DNA form, the CDR3 reads TGCAGTGCTAGAGGACCAGGGGGCGATTATTACGAGCAGTACTTC. The J gene is TRBJ2-7, the V gene TRBV20-1; TRBD1 agrees at 8 bases. The ends lost 1 base at V and 4 bases at J; junction bases unmatched: 9. Germline V gene lookup returns CDR1 DFQATT and CDR2 SNEGSKA (reference sequence). The CDR3 has 15 residues.

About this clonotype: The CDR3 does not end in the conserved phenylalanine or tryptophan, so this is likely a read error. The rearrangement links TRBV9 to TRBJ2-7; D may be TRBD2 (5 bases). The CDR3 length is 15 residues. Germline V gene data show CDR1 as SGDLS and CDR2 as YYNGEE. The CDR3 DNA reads TGTGCCGGCAGCGTAGACCGGGGAGACTCCTACGAGCAGTACTAC. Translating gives CAGSVDRGDSYEQYY.

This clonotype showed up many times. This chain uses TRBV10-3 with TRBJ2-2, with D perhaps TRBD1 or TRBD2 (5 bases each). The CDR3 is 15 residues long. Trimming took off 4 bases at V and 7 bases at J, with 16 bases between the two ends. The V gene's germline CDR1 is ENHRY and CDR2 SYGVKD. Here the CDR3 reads CAISGPSSGHGELFF. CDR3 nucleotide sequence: TGTGCCATCAGTGGCCCTAGCTCAGGGCACGGGGAGCTGTTTTTT.

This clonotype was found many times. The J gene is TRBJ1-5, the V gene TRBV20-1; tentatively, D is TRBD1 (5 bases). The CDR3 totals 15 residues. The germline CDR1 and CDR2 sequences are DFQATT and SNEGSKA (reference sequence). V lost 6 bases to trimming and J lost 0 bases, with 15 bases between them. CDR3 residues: CSAPDPQGSNQPQHF. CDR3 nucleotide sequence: TGCAGTGCCCCCGATCCCCAGGGTAGCAATCAGCCCCAGCATTTT.

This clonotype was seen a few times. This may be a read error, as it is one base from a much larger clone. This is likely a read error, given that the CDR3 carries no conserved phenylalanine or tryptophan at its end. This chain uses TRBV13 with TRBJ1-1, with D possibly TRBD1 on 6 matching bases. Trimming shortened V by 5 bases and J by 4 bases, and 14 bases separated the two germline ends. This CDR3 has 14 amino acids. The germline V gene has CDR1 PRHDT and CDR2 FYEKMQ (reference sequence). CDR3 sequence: CASSAGQTFTEAFS. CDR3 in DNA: TGTGCCAGCAGCGCCGGACAGACCTTCACTGAAGCTTTCTCT.

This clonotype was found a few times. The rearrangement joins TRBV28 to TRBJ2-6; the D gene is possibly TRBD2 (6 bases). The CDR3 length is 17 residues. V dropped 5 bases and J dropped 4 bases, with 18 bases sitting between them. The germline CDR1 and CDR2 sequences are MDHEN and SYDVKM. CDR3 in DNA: TGTGCCAGCAGTCACGGGACTCATGGCGGGGGGGCCAACGTCCTGACTTTC. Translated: CASSHGTHGGGANVLTF.

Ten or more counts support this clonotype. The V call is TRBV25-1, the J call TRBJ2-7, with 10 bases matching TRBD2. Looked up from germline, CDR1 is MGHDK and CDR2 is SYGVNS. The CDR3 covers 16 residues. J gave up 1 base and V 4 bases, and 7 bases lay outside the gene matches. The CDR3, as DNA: TGTGCCAGCAGTGTATCCGGGACTAGCGCTTCCTACGAGCAGTACTTC. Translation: CASSVSGTSASYEQYF.

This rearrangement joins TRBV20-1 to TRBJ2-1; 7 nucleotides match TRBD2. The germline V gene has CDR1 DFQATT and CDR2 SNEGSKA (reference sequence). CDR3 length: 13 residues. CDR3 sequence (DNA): TGCACCCTACTGGCAGCGGGGTTGGATGAGCAGTTCTTC. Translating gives CTLLAAGLDEQFF.

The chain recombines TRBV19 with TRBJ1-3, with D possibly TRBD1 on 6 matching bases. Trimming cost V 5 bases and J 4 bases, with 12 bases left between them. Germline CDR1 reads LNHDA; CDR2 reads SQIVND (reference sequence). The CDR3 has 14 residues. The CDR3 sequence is CASSARGSGNTIYF. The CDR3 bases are TGTGCCAGTAGTGCCAGGGGCTCGGGAAACACCATATATTTT.

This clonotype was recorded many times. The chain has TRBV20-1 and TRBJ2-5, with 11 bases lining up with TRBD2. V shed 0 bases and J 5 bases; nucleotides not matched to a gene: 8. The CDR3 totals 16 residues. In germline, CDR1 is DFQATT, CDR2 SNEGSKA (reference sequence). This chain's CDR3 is CSARENSGGALETQYF. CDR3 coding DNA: TGCAGTGCTAGAGAGAATAGCGGGGGGGCCTTGGAGACCCAGTACTTC.

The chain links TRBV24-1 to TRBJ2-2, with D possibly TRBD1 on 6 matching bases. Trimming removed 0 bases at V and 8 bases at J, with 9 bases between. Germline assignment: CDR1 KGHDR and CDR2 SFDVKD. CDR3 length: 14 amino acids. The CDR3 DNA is TGTGCCACCAGTGATTTGCAGGGGACAGGGGAGCTGTTTTTT. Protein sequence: CATSDLQGTGELFF.

CDR3 sequence: CASSDRPYNSPLHF. The CDR3, as DNA: TGTGCCAGCAGTGACAGACCCTATAATTCACCCCTCCACTTT. The V call is TRBV7-6, the J call TRBJ1-6; D may be TRBD1 (5 bases). V was pared by 6 bases and J by 2 bases, with 8 bases between. From germline, CDR1 is SGHVS and CDR2 FNYEAQ. The CDR3 spans 14 residues.

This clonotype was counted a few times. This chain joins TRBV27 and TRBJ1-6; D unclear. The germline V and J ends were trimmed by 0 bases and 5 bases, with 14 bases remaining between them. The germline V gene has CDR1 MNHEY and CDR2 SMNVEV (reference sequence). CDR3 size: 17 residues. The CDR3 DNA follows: TGTGCCAGCAGTTTATCAGGAAGGTCAGCGAATAATTCACCCCTCCACTTT. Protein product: CASSLSGRSANNSPLHF.

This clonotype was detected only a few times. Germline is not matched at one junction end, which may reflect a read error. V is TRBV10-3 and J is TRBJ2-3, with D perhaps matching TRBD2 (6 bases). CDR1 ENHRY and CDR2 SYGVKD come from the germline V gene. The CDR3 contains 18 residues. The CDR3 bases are TGTGCCAGCAGTTTAGAAACACCCCTAGCGACCAACACAGATACGCAGTATTTT. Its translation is CASSLETPLATNTDTQYF.